This T cell receptor (beta chain) is from a study of blood T cell repertoires in COVID-19. As for the study in general: Samples of COVID-19 (acute and convalescent) were obtained from the United States, Italy and Spain.

Germline assignment: CDR1 SGHTA and CDR2 FQGTGA. The CDR3 has 15 amino acids. V gave up 5 bases and J gave up 3 bases; unmatched junction bases: 6. This clone came up once. The method was immunoSEQ multiplex PCR; TCRdb's version includes in-frame clones alone and lacks a portion of them. The table lists 80,000 or so clones, 80% to 90% of them singletons. This receptor was obtained from a human donor in a cohort sampled during active COVID-19. The sequencing sample was made of peripheral blood. The V and J genes are TRBV7-3 and TRBJ2-1; 8 nucleotides align to TRBD2. The chain's CDR3 is CASSPTGGLYNEQFF. In DNA form, the CDR3 reads TGTGCCAGCAGCCCTACGGGGGGGCTCTACAATGAGCAGTTCTTC.